These 7 T cell receptor beta chains originate from one sample sequenced in a study of breast tumors, draining lymph nodes, adjacent tissues. TCRdb redid the calling of the multiplex PCR reads with MiXCR, one entry per CDR3 protein. Of under 300,000 distinct CDR3 sequences listed, less than 35% are singletons. Samples came from axillary lymph nodes draining the breast cancer. The sequencing input was axillary lymph node tissue. All receptors derive from a female donor with breast cancer. Some clones in this sample may be carry-over from other donors' samples.

The V gene is TRBV6-5, the J gene TRBJ1-5, with a tentative D call TRBD1 (5 bases). V lost 6 bases, J lost 4 bases, and 10 bases lay in between. Germline lookup yields CDR1 MNHEY and CDR2 SVGAGI. The CDR3 runs 13 residues. The CDR3 nucleotides read TGTGCCAGCAGGGTCAGGGTAAATCAGCCCCAGCATTTT. Protein sequence: CASRVRVNQPQHF.

This clonotype was seen ten or more times. V is TRBV5-1 and J is TRBJ2-1; D possibly corresponds to TRBD1 (5 bases). Germline-derived CDR1 and CDR2 are SGHRS and YFSETQ. Trimming pared 1 base from V and 8 bases from J, leaving 10 bases between. CDR3 length equals 13 residues. DNA for the CDR3: TGCGCCAGCAGCTTGTATGGCAGGGATGAGCAGTTCTTC. Protein product: CASSLYGRDEQFF.

This clonotype occurred many times. V gene TRBV7-2 combines with J gene TRBJ2-1; TRBD2 agrees at 9 bases. V shed 6 bases, J shed 8 bases, and the junction held 8 bases outside the gene matches. Germline V gives CDR1 SGHTA, CDR2 FQGNSA. The CDR3 is 14 residues long. CDR3 protein: CASRAGGGADEQFF. The CDR3 region has the DNA TGTGCCAGCAGAGCTGGCGGGGGGGCGGATGAGCAGTTCTTC.

There are many counts of this clonotype. The rearrangement links TRBV19 to TRBJ1-2; the match to TRBD1 covers 12 bases. Germline V gene sequence: CDR1 LNHDA, CDR2 SQIVND (reference sequence). This CDR3 has 17 amino acids. With V trimmed by 2 bases and J by 3 bases, 7 bases remained unmatched. The CDR3 reads CASSINPGTGGDYGYTF. CDR3 DNA: TGTGCCAGTAGTATAAACCCGGGGACAGGGGGCGACTATGGCTACACCTTC.

The rearrangement links TRBV12-5 to TRBJ1-1; D is unresolved. The CDR3 runs to 14 residues. Germline CDR1 LGHNT, CDR2 FRNRAP. Trimming cost V 6 bases and J 1 base, with 12 bases left between them. CDR3 sequence (DNA): TGTGCTAGTGGCCGAGGGTCCCCGAACACTGAAGCTTTCTTT. Residues: CASGRGSPNTEAFF.

The chain joins TRBV6-4 to TRBJ1-6; D ambiguous. Trimming removed 5 bases at V and 5 bases at J, with 13 bases between. The CDR3 is 15 amino acids. Looked up from germline, CDR1 is MRHNA and CDR2 is SNTAGT. Written as DNA, the CDR3 is TGTGCCAGCAGTCATTTCCGGACGGATAATTCACCCCTCCACTTT. Its translation: CASSHFRTDNSPLHF.

This clonotype was counted at least ten times. This rearrangement joins TRBV24-1 to TRBJ2-7; 11 bases agree with TRBD1. V shed 9 bases, J shed 0 bases, and the junction held 0 bases outside the gene matches. This CDR3 has 13 amino acids. Germline-derived CDR1 and CDR2 are KGHDR and SFDVKD. DNA of the CDR3: TGTGCCACCGGGACAGGGGGCTCCTACGAGCAGTACTTC. Encoded protein: CATGTGGSYEQYF.